Listed below are T cell receptor beta chains from one sample, sequenced in a study of T cells after yellow fever vaccination. TCRdb reprocessed the 5' RACE reads with MiXCR, giving one entry per CDR3 protein. The sample lists some 110,000 distinct CDR3 sequences, about 7.4% occurring once. Specimen: CD4+ T cells sorted from PBMCs, collected around 10 days after the first yellow fever vaccination. These receptors were collected from a man in his late teens or twenties who received the YFV17D yellow fever vaccine. Both conserved end residues are part of each CDR3. The D gene is left open where the match is weak. Not all rows give a size; the values are once, few, many and, for expanded clones, a class.

v_gene: TRBV11-2
j_gene: TRBJ1-2
d_gene: TRBD1
abundance: many
CDR3aa: CASSLVFAGTGGAYGYTF
CDR3nt: TGTGCCAGCAGCTTAGTTTTTGCGGGGACAGGGGGAGCCTATGGCTACACCTTC

v_gene: TRBV5-1
j_gene: TRBJ2-5
d_gene: NA
abundance: many
CDR3aa: CASSFGSFQETQYF
CDR3nt: TGCGCCAGCAGCTTTGGTAGCTTCCAAGAGACCCAGTACTTC

v_gene: TRBV6-5
j_gene: TRBJ2-7
d_gene: TRBD1
abundance: many
CDR3aa: CASSYRTGVGEQYF
CDR3nt: TGTGCCAGCAGTTATAGGACAGGGGTCGGGGAGCAGTACTTC

v_gene: TRBV4-3
j_gene: TRBJ2-5
d_gene: NA
abundance: many
CDR3aa: CASSQHVRETQYF
CDR3nt: TGCGCCAGCAGCCAACACGTTCGGGAGACCCAGTACTTC

v_gene: TRBV20-1
j_gene: TRBJ1-2
d_gene: NA
abundance: few
CDR3aa: CSESRGGTNYGYTF
CDR3nt: TGCAGTGAGTCCCGGGGGGGGACTAACTATGGCTACACCTTC

v_gene: TRBV7-9
j_gene: TRBJ1-2
d_gene: NA
abundance: many
CDR3aa: CASSSHTPGLHGYTF
CDR3nt: TGTGCCAGCAGCTCACATACACCCGGGCTCCACGGCTACACCTTC

v_gene: TRBV7-7
j_gene: TRBJ2-5
d_gene: NA
abundance: many
CDR3aa: CASSLDKARETQYF
CDR3nt: TGTGCCAGCAGCTTAGACAAGGCCCGGGAGACCCAGTACTTC

v_gene: TRBV5-1
j_gene: TRBJ1-1
d_gene: NA
abundance: many
CDR3aa: CASREGSLNQAFF
CDR3nt: TGCGCCAGCAGAGAGGGGTCCCTGAATCAAGCTTTCTTT

v_gene: TRBV5-1
j_gene: TRBJ1-1
d_gene: NA
abundance: many
CDR3aa: CASSGMTGNTEAFF
CDR3nt: TGCGCCAGCAGCGGGATGACGGGGAACACTGAAGCTTTCTTT

v_gene: TRBV20-1
j_gene: TRBJ2-1
d_gene: TRBD2
abundance: many
CDR3aa: CSASSGHPTGEQFF
CDR3nt: TGCAGTGCCTCTAGCGGGCACCCCACGGGGGAGCAGTTCTTC

v_gene: TRBV6-1
j_gene: TRBJ2-6
d_gene: TRBD1
abundance: many
CDR3aa: CASRRDSSGANVLTF
CDR3nt: TGTGCCAGCAGAAGGGACAGCTCTGGGGCCAACGTCCTGACTTTC

v_gene: TRBV7-2
j_gene: TRBJ2-3
d_gene: NA
abundance: many
CDR3aa: CASRYLPLTDTQYF
CDR3nt: TGTGCCAGCAGGTATCTTCCTCTCACAGATACGCAGTATTTT

v_gene: TRBV6-2/TRBV6-3
j_gene: TRBJ2-7
d_gene: NA
abundance: many
CDR3aa: CASSSGRDSYEQYF
CDR3nt: TGTGCCAGCAGTTCCGGGAGAGACTCCTACGAGCAGTACTTC

v_gene: TRBV27
j_gene: TRBJ1-5
d_gene: TRBD1
abundance: many
CDR3aa: CASSSRGPWGWPQHF
CDR3nt: TGTGCCAGCAGTTCAAGGGGGCCATGGGGCTGGCCCCAGCATTTT

v_gene: TRBV7-2
j_gene: TRBJ2-3
d_gene: TRBD2
abundance: many
CDR3aa: CASSSGGSTDTQYF
CDR3nt: TGTGCCAGCAGCTCGGGGGGGAGCACAGATACGCAGTATTTT

v_gene: TRBV2
j_gene: TRBJ1-3
d_gene: TRBD1
abundance: NA
CDR3aa: CASIRDRVAFSGNTIYF
CDR3nt: TGTGCCAGCATTCGGGACAGGGTTGCTTTCTCTGGAAACACCATATATTTT

v_gene: TRBV27
j_gene: TRBJ1-1
d_gene: NA
abundance: many
CDR3aa: CASTPLEFRTEAFF
CDR3nt: TGTGCCAGCACTCCCCTTGAATTCCGCACTGAAGCTTTCTTT

v_gene: TRBV7-9
j_gene: TRBJ2-2
d_gene: TRBD2
abundance: many
CDR3aa: CASSSGTSSGGGGELFF
CDR3nt: TGTGCCAGCAGCTCCGGGACTAGCTCCGGGGGTGGCGGGGAGCTGTTTTTT

v_gene: TRBV7-3
j_gene: TRBJ2-1
d_gene: NA
abundance: many
CDR3aa: CASSLQRGNNEQFF
CDR3nt: TGTGCCAGCAGCTTACAACGGGGAAACAATGAGCAGTTCTTC

v_gene: TRBV20-1
j_gene: TRBJ1-2
d_gene: NA
abundance: few
CDR3aa: CSARWQPVGYTF
CDR3nt: TGCAGTGCTAGGTGGCAGCCCGTAGGCTACACCTTC

v_gene: TRBV11-3
j_gene: TRBJ1-1
d_gene: NA
abundance: NA
CDR3aa: CASSPGGGTEAFF
CDR3nt: TGTGCCAGCAGCCCCGGGGGGGGCACTGAAGCTTTCTTT

v_gene: TRBV9
j_gene: TRBJ2-1
d_gene: NA
abundance: many
CDR3aa: CASSVAQKNEQFF
CDR3nt: TGTGCCAGCAGCGTAGCTCAGAAAAATGAGCAGTTCTTC

v_gene: TRBV25-1
j_gene: TRBJ2-5
d_gene: NA
abundance: many
CDR3aa: CASSLTLDSAGGETQYF
CDR3nt: TGTGCCAGCAGCCTCACCTTAGACAGCGCTGGAGGCGAGACCCAGTACTTC

v_gene: TRBV30
j_gene: TRBJ2-7
d_gene: TRBD1
abundance: many
CDR3aa: CAWSFGQGNYEQYF
CDR3nt: TGTGCCTGGAGCTTCGGACAGGGGAACTACGAGCAGTACTTC

v_gene: TRBV15
j_gene: TRBJ2-3
d_gene: NA
abundance: many
CDR3aa: CATSRDGVGGRTDTQYF
CDR3nt: TGTGCCACCAGCAGAGATGGGGTCGGGGGCCGCACAGATACGCAGTATTTT

v_gene: TRBV12-3/TRBV12-4
j_gene: TRBJ1-2
d_gene: TRBD1
abundance: many
CDR3aa: CASSLWDREGYTF
CDR3nt: TGTGCCAGCAGTCTATGGGACAGGGAAGGCTACACCTTC

v_gene: TRBV24-1
j_gene: TRBJ2-1
d_gene: TRBD2
abundance: few
CDR3aa: CATSDPGLAEQFF
CDR3nt: TGTGCCACCAGTGATCCCGGACTAGCGGAGCAGTTCTTC

v_gene: TRBV24-1
j_gene: TRBJ1-2
d_gene: NA
abundance: many
CDR3aa: CATSGDGYGYTF
CDR3nt: TGTGCCACCAGTGGGGACGGCTATGGCTACACCTTC

v_gene: TRBV2
j_gene: TRBJ1-5
d_gene: TRBD1
abundance: few
CDR3aa: CASIADRGEYQPQHF
CDR3nt: TGTGCCAGCATCGCCGACAGGGGTGAGTATCAGCCCCAGCATTTT

v_gene: TRBV30
j_gene: TRBJ2-2
d_gene: NA
abundance: NA
CDR3aa: CAWSVVPASGLAGELFF
CDR3nt: TGTGCCTGGAGTGTAGTCCCAGCAAGCGGCCTCGCCGGGGAGCTGTTTTTT

v_gene: TRBV24-1
j_gene: TRBJ1-2
d_gene: NA
abundance: many
CDR3aa: CATSDWQRSGYTF
CDR3nt: TGTGCCACCAGTGATTGGCAACGGAGTGGCTACACCTTC

v_gene: TRBV19
j_gene: TRBJ2-1
d_gene: NA
abundance: many
CDR3aa: CASSNGFGADEQFF
CDR3nt: TGTGCCAGTAGTAATGGGTTCGGGGCCGATGAGCAGTTCTTC

v_gene: TRBV6-1
j_gene: TRBJ1-1
d_gene: TRBD1
abundance: many
CDR3aa: CASSLRQGGGEAFF
CDR3nt: TGTGCCAGCAGCCTTCGACAGGGCGGTGGAGAAGCTTTCTTT

v_gene: TRBV20-1
j_gene: TRBJ1-4
d_gene: NA
abundance: NA
CDR3aa: CSAKRNNEKLFF
CDR3nt: TGCAGTGCTAAGAGGAATAATGAAAAACTGTTTTTT

v_gene: TRBV10-2
j_gene: TRBJ1-6
d_gene: NA
abundance: NA
CDR3aa: CAGTDGGYSYNSPLHF
CDR3nt: TGCGCCGGCACCGACGGGGGATACTCCTATAATTCACCCCTCCACTTT

v_gene: TRBV7-9
j_gene: TRBJ2-4
d_gene: NA
abundance: many
CDR3aa: CASSLGPSDHIQYF
CDR3nt: TGTGCCAGCAGCCTGGGCCCGTCCGACCACATTCAGTACTTC

v_gene: TRBV10-3
j_gene: TRBJ2-6
d_gene: NA
abundance: many
CDR3aa: CAISGLDSGANVLTF
CDR3nt: TGTGCCATCAGTGGCCTAGACTCTGGGGCCAACGTCCTGACTTTC

v_gene: TRBV12-3/TRBV12-4
j_gene: TRBJ1-6
d_gene: NA
abundance: NA
CDR3aa: CASSPQRDSPLHF
CDR3nt: TGTGCCAGCAGCCCCCAAAGGGATTCACCCCTCCACTTT

v_gene: TRBV4-2
j_gene: TRBJ1-4
d_gene: TRBD1
abundance: many
CDR3aa: CAIRGQAEEKLFF
CDR3nt: TGTGCCATCCGTGGACAGGCGGAAGAAAAACTGTTTTTT

v_gene: TRBV5-1
j_gene: TRBJ2-7
d_gene: TRBD2
abundance: many
CDR3aa: CASSPGVAGQTYEQYF
CDR3nt: TGCGCCAGCAGTCCGGGGGTAGCGGGGCAGACCTACGAGCAGTACTTC

v_gene: TRBV6-2/TRBV6-3
j_gene: TRBJ2-2
d_gene: NA
abundance: few
CDR3aa: CASSKRNTGELFF
CDR3nt: TGTGCCAGCAGCAAAAGGAACACCGGGGAGCTGTTTTTT

v_gene: TRBV30
j_gene: TRBJ1-4
d_gene: NA
abundance: many
CDR3aa: CAWNPRDEKLFF
CDR3nt: TGTGCCTGGAACCCCAGGGATGAAAAACTGTTTTTT

v_gene: TRBV4-1
j_gene: TRBJ2-1
d_gene: TRBD2
abundance: many
CDR3aa: CASSQAAGGNPGREQFF
CDR3nt: TGCGCCAGCAGCCAAGCAGCGGGGGGAAACCCCGGACGGGAGCAGTTCTTC

v_gene: TRBV7-9
j_gene: TRBJ1-4
d_gene: NA
abundance: many
CDR3aa: CASSSRVGLNEKLFF
CDR3nt: TGTGCCAGCAGCTCTAGGGTGGGATTAAATGAAAAACTGTTTTTT

v_gene: TRBV20-1
j_gene: TRBJ2-1
d_gene: TRBD2
abundance: NA
CDR3aa: CSAPPGLGYNEQFF
CDR3nt: TGCAGTGCTCCTCCGGGACTAGGGTACAATGAGCAGTTCTTC

v_gene: TRBV20-1
j_gene: TRBJ1-6
d_gene: NA
abundance: many
CDR3aa: CSARDRTKGNSPLHF
CDR3nt: TGCAGTGCTAGAGATCGGACCAAAGGGAATTCACCCCTCCACTTT

v_gene: TRBV25-1
j_gene: TRBJ2-5
d_gene: NA
abundance: many
CDR3aa: CASREGVSRVGETQYF
CDR3nt: TGTGCCAGCAGGGAAGGAGTCTCGAGGGTAGGGGAGACCCAGTACTTC

v_gene: TRBV20-1
j_gene: TRBJ2-3
d_gene: NA
abundance: many
CDR3aa: CSALYGVDTQYF
CDR3nt: TGCAGTGCTTTATACGGCGTGGATACGCAGTATTTT

v_gene: TRBV3-1
j_gene: TRBJ2-3
d_gene: NA
abundance: many
CDR3aa: CASSQGDTQYF
CDR3nt: TGTGCCAGCAGTCAGGGCGATACGCAGTATTTT

v_gene: TRBV15
j_gene: TRBJ2-1
d_gene: NA
abundance: many
CDR3aa: CATSRDQKVHNEQFF
CDR3nt: TGTGCCACCAGCAGAGATCAGAAGGTCCACAATGAGCAGTTCTTC

v_gene: TRBV27
j_gene: TRBJ2-3
d_gene: NA
abundance: many
CDR3aa: CASSPLWRARSTDTQYF
CDR3nt: TGTGCCAGCAGCCCACTGTGGAGGGCTAGAAGCACAGATACGCAGTATTTT